One and the same sample provided the 26 T cell receptor beta chains below, sequenced in a study of technical replicates of blood from a few donors. The data were produced by immunoSEQ multiplex PCR, yet TCRdb's version contains in-frame clones alone and is incomplete. The sample carries 84,000 or so clones, 90% to 95% recorded once. The specimen was T cells isolated from PBMCs. These TCRs come from a human donor in good health.

This clone was picked up one time. The rearrangement uses TRBV28 and TRBJ2-2; D possibly corresponds to TRBD1 (6 bases). V lost 4 bases to trimming and J lost 2 bases, with 14 bases between them. Germline V gives CDR1 MDHEN, CDR2 SYDVKM. The CDR3 is 16 residues long. CDR3 protein: CASSSIGQFNTGELFF. The CDR3 nucleotides are TGTGCCAGCAGTTCCATCGGACAGTTCAACACCGGGGAGCTGTTTTTT. The variable domain in full, with the rest retrieved from reference TRBV28 and TRBJ2-2, is DVKVTQSSRYLVKRTGEKVFLECVQDMDHENMFWYRQDPGLGLRLIYFSYDVKMKEKGDIPEGYSVSREKKERFSLILESASTNQTSMYLCASSSIGQFNTGELFFGEGSRLTVL.

The genes are TRBV10-2 and TRBJ2-2; 10 positions match TRBD2. V was pared by 7 bases and J by 7 bases, with 21 bases of the junction left unmatched. Germline V CDR1 and CDR2: WSHSY, SAAADI. This CDR3 is built from 19 residues. The CDR3 nucleotides read TGCGCCAGCAAGGACCCACATGCCGGGACTAGCGAACGATTCGGGGAGCTGTTTTTT. Amino acids: CASKDPHAGTSERFGELFF.

The chain carries TRBV14 and TRBJ2-3, with 7 bases fitting TRBD1. CDR3 length equals 15 residues. V lost 1 base to trimming and J lost 2 bases; unmatched junction nucleotides: 3. CDR1 is SGHDN, CDR2 FVKESK, per germline. The DNA of the CDR3 is TGTGCCAGCAGCCAAGTAACAGGGGCCACAGATACGCAGTATTTT. Amino acid sequence: CASSQVTGATDTQYF.

The chain uses TRBV19 and TRBJ1-2; no clear D. The CDR3 runs 12 residues. V was cut by 6 bases and J by 5 bases, with 10 bases left in between. CDR1 is LNHDA, CDR2 SQIVND, per germline (reference sequence). DNA for the CDR3: TGTGCCAGTAGCCCTTCGGGGTATGGCTACACCTTC. It is translated as CASSPSGYGYTF.

The chain joins TRBV19 to TRBJ2-1, with 7 nucleotides matching TRBD2. Germline values: CDR1 LNHDA, CDR2 SQIVND (reference sequence). The CDR3 has 19 residues. J gave up 0 bases and V 10 bases, and 21 bases lay outside the gene matches. The CDR3 DNA is TGTGCCACTTCGCCTTATCCGGGACTGCGGGGGACCTCCTACAATGAGCAGTTCTTC. Translation gives CATSPYPGLRGTSYNEQFF.

The genes are TRBV29-1 and TRBJ1-2; D is unclear. The length of the CDR3 is 11 residues. Germline CDR1 SQVTM, CDR2 ANQGSEA. V was cut by 7 bases and J by 0 bases, with 6 bases left in between. Here the CDR3 reads CSAVTNYGYTF. The CDR3 nucleotides read TGCAGCGCCGTTACTAACTATGGCTACACCTTC.

This clone has a single count. The V and J genes are TRBV29-1 and TRBJ2-1, with D tentatively TRBD2 (6 bases). V was clipped by 2 bases and J by 9 bases, with 20 bases between them. Germline CDR1 reads SQVTM; CDR2 reads ANQGSEA. This CDR3 comprises 15 residues. CDR3 sequence (DNA): TGCAGCGTTGAAAGGGCAGGGACGGGAGCGGGTGAGCAGTTCTTC. It yields the protein CSVERAGTGAGEQFF.

The chain uses TRBV27 and TRBJ2-3, with 14 bases that match TRBD2. J lost 1 base, V lost 5 bases, and 8 bases had no gene match. The germline V gene has CDR1 MNHEY and CDR2 SMNVEV (reference sequence). CDR3 length: 18 residues. CDR3 protein: CASSPNRLAGGGTDTQYF. The CDR3 coding sequence is TGTGCCAGCAGTCCCAACCGACTAGCGGGAGGGGGCACAGATACGCAGTATTTT.

The chain has TRBV7-3 and TRBJ1-2, with 7 bases aligning to TRBD1. The V and J ends lost 5 bases and 2 bases, in that order; junction bases with no gene match: 2. Germline values: CDR1 SGHTA, CDR2 FQGTGA. This CDR3 comprises 13 residues. The CDR3 nucleotides read TGTGCCAGCAGCCCGGACAGGAACTATGGCTACACCTTC. Amino acids: CASSPDRNYGYTF.

This clone was detected only a few times. The genes are TRBV28 and TRBJ1-5; 9 bases line up with TRBD1. The CDR3 length is 14 residues. Germline CDR1 reads MDHEN; CDR2 reads SYDVKM. J was trimmed by 6 bases and V by 6 bases; bases with no gene match: 6. The CDR3 reads CASRGTGIIQPQHF. The CDR3 coding sequence is TGTGCCAGCAGGGGGACAGGGATTATTCAGCCCCAGCATTTT.

The chain has TRBV7-9 and TRBJ2-3; weak D call: TRBD2 (6 bases). Deletions cut 6 bases from V and 0 bases from J, with 16 bases between. CDR3 length: 16 amino acids. The germline V gene encodes CDR1 SEHNR and CDR2 FQNEAQ (reference sequence). The CDR3 sequence is CASRDRRVASTDTQYF. CDR3 nucleotide sequence: TGTGCCAGCAGGGATAGGAGGGTAGCTAGCACAGATACGCAGTATTTT.

The chain employs TRBV5-1 and TRBJ1-1, with 7 positions matching TRBD1. The trim removed 4 bases at V and 0 bases at J, leaving 6 bases unmatched. Germline loops: CDR1 SGHRS, CDR2 YFSETQ. This CDR3 has 15 residues. The CDR3 bases are TGCGCCAGCAGCCTCCCTCAGGGGGTGAACACTGAAGCTTTCTTT. Protein: CASSLPQGVNTEAFF. Drawing the rest from reference TRBV5-1 and TRBJ1-1, the complete variable domain is KAGVTQTPRYLIKTRGQQVTLSCSPISGHRSVSWYQQTPGQGLQFLFEYFSETQRNKGNFPGRFSGRQFSNSRSEMNVSTLELGDSALYLCASSLPQGVNTEAFFGQGTRLTVV.

The V gene is TRBV7-9, the J gene TRBJ2-3; tentative D call: TRBD2 (6 bases). Trimming pared 2 bases from V and 3 bases from J, leaving 12 bases between. Germline CDR1 is SEHNR and CDR2 is FQNEAQ (reference sequence). The CDR3 is 15 amino acids. In DNA, the CDR3 is TGTGCCAGCAGCTTAACGGGAGAGGGGACAGATACGCAGTATTTT. Translation gives CASSLTGEGTDTQYF. The full variable domain, in which reference TRBV7-9 and TRBJ2-3 provide the parts outside the CDR3, is DTGVSQNPRHKITKRGQNVTFRCDPISEHNRLYWYRQTLGQGPEFLTYFQNEAQLEKSRLLSDRFSAERPKGSFSTLEIQRTEQGDSAMYLCASSLTGEGTDTQYFGPGTRLTVL.

The chain joins TRBV7-2 to TRBJ2-7; 8 nucleotides line up with TRBD1. The length of the CDR3 is 15 residues. Germline V gives CDR1 SGHTA, CDR2 FQGNSA. The V segment lost 3 bases and the J segment 0 bases; nucleotides outside the gene matches: 4. CDR3 in DNA: TGTGCCAGCAGCTTCAGGGGGCCTCTCTCCTACGAGCAGTACTTC. Protein product: CASSFRGPLSYEQYF.

The chain is built from TRBV2 and TRBJ2-7, with 9 positions matching TRBD1. J was trimmed by 2 bases and V by 3 bases; bases with no gene match: 5. CDR1 is SNHLY and CDR2 is FYNNEI in the germline V gene. This CDR3 region has 15 residues. The CDR3 DNA follows: TGTGCCAGCAGTGACCCCGGGACAGGGACCTACGAGCAGTACTTC. The encoded protein is CASSDPGTGTYEQYF.

This clone appeared once. CDR3 DNA sequence: TGTGCCAGTATGGAGGACAGGGTATCCGAGCAGTACTTC. Translated, it gives CASMEDRVSEQYF. The rearrangement joins TRBV19 to TRBJ2-7; 8 positions match TRBD1. The CDR3 has 13 amino acids. Unmatched junction bases numbered 8, after V lost 7 bases and J lost 6 bases. Per the germline V gene, CDR1 is LNHDA and CDR2 is SQIVND (reference sequence). The whole variable domain, filled in from reference TRBV19 and TRBJ2-7, reads DGGITQSPKYLFRKEGQNVTLSCEQNLNHDAMYWYRQDPGQGLRLIYYSQIVNDFQKGDIAEGYSVSREKKESFPLTVTSAQKNPTAFYLCASMEDRVSEQYFGPGTRLTVT.

This chain joins TRBV7-9 and TRBJ2-2, with 7 nucleotides matching TRBD1. V lost 8 bases and J lost 11; bases outside the gene matches: 14. The V gene's germline CDR1 is SEHNR and CDR2 FQNEAQ (reference sequence). The CDR3 runs to 14 residues. The CDR3 DNA is TGTGCCAGCGGCTATACCGGGACAGTAATAGAGCTGTTTTTT. The encoded protein is CASGYTGTVIELFF. Filled out from reference TRBV7-9 and TRBJ2-2, the complete variable domain reads DTGVSQNPRHKITKRGQNVTFRCDPISEHNRLYWYRQTLGQGPEFLTYFQNEAQLEKSRLLSDRFSAERPKGSFSTLEIQRTEQGDSAMYLCASGYTGTVIELFFGEGSRLTVL.

This clone was found once. V usage is TRBV5-6 and J usage is TRBJ2-7; D possibly corresponds to TRBD2 (6 bases). The length of the CDR3 is 14 residues. Germline-derived CDR1 and CDR2 are SGHDT and YYEEEE. V shed 6 bases and J shed 0 bases, with 13 bases lying between them. The CDR3 region has the DNA TGTGCCAGCATCGGAGGAGGGAGCTCCTACGAGCAGTACTTC. Protein product: CASIGGGSSYEQYF. The variable domain in full, completed from reference TRBV5-6 and TRBJ2-7, reads DAGVTQSPTHLIKTRGQQVTLRCSPKSGHDTVSWYQQALGQGPQFIFQYYEEEERQRGNFPDRFSGHQFPNYSSELNVNALLLGDSALYLCASIGGGSSYEQYFGPGTRLTVT.

The chain uses TRBV5-5 and TRBJ1-2; a weak D match, TRBD1 (6 bases). Per the germline V gene, CDR1 is SGHKS and CDR2 is YYEKEE (reference sequence). The CDR3 runs 13 residues. The V end lost 0 bases, the J end lost 8 bases, and 11 bases lay between the germline ends. CDR3 in DNA: TGTGCCAGCAGCTTGGAACAGGGCCGAGGCTACACCTTC. This codes for CASSLEQGRGYTF. Supplemented by reference TRBV5-5 and TRBJ1-2, the full variable domain reads DAGVTQSPTHLIKTRGQQVTLRCSPISGHKSVSWYQQVLGQGPQFIFQYYEKEERGRGNFPDRFSARQFPNYSSELNVNALLLGDSALYLCASSLEQGRGYTFGSGTRLTVV.

In this sample, this clone turned up once. The CDR3 sequence: CASSLGLAGVDGETQYF. CDR3 nucleotides: TGTGCCAGCAGCTTGGGACTAGCGGGGGTCGATGGGGAGACCCAGTACTTC. The chain links TRBV11-3 to TRBJ2-5; 14 bases map to TRBD2. V dropped 3 bases and J dropped 5; count of bases not matched to a gene: 8. CDR3 length: 17 residues. Germline V gene sequence: CDR1 SGHNT, CDR2 YENEEA. Full variable domain (missing parts from reference TRBV11-3 and TRBJ2-5): EAGVVQSPRYKIIEKKQPVAFWCNPISGHNTLYWYLQNLGQGPELLIRYENEEAVDDSQLPKDRFSAERLKGVDSTLKIQPAELGDSAVYLCASSLGLAGVDGETQYFGPGTRLLVL.

CDR3 sequence reads: CASSIRLAGYEQYF. CDR3 sequence (DNA): TGTGCCAGTAGTATCCGTCTAGCGGGCTACGAGCAGTACTTC. The V call is TRBV19, the J call TRBJ2-7, with TRBD2 matching over 8 bases. In germline, CDR1 is LNHDA, CDR2 SQIVND (reference sequence). Trimming removed 3 bases from V and 3 bases from J; junction bases left unmatched: 4. The length of the CDR3 is 14 residues.

V is TRBV4-1 and J is TRBJ2-1; D is unresolved. Germline lookup yields CDR1 MGHRA and CDR2 YSYEKL. The ends were cut back, 3 bases at V and 10 bases at J, with 16 bases in the middle. This CDR3 is built from 14 residues. The CDR3 is CASSHRDSIREQFF. The CDR3 DNA is TGCGCCAGCAGCCACCGAGACTCCATAAGGGAGCAGTTCTTC.

The chain has TRBV10-3 and TRBJ2-5, with 7 bases identical to TRBD2. The CDR3 is made up of 12 amino acids. V shed 4 bases and J 5 bases; nucleotides not matched to a gene: 1. Germline loops: CDR1 ENHRY, CDR2 SYGVKD. The CDR3 DNA is TGTGCCATCAGTGTAGCGGGTGAGACCCAGTACTTC. Amino acid sequence: CAISVAGETQYF.

The chain joins TRBV19 to TRBJ2-7; 8 nucleotides match TRBD1. The germline gives CDR1 LNHDA, CDR2 SQIVND (reference sequence). Germline trimming cut 6 bases from V and 0 bases from J; bases unmatched to any gene: 7. The CDR3 is 15 residues long. CDR3: CASSPMDRDSYEQYF. DNA of the CDR3: TGTGCCAGTAGCCCGATGGACAGGGACTCCTACGAGCAGTACTTC.

The rearrangement uses TRBV5-6 and TRBJ2-2; perhaps TRBD1 as D (7 bases). Germline CDR1 and CDR2: SGHDT and YYEEEE. CDR3 length: 17 amino acids. V lost 4 bases and J lost 5, with 21 bases in between. CDR3 DNA: TGTGCCAGCAGCATCGAACAGGGGAGGATGAGTACCGGGGAGCTGTTTTTT. Translating it yields CASSIEQGRMSTGELFF.

The chain carries TRBV5-1 and TRBJ2-7; 9 nucleotides align to TRBD1. V was clipped by 4 bases and J by 1 base; unmatched bases: 9. The CDR3 has 16 residues. Germline CDR1 and CDR2: SGHRS and YFSETQ. DNA for the CDR3: TGCGCCAGCAGCCCTCGAACAGGGGGCCTGTCCTACGAGCAGTACTTC. Translated, it gives CASSPRTGGLSYEQYF.